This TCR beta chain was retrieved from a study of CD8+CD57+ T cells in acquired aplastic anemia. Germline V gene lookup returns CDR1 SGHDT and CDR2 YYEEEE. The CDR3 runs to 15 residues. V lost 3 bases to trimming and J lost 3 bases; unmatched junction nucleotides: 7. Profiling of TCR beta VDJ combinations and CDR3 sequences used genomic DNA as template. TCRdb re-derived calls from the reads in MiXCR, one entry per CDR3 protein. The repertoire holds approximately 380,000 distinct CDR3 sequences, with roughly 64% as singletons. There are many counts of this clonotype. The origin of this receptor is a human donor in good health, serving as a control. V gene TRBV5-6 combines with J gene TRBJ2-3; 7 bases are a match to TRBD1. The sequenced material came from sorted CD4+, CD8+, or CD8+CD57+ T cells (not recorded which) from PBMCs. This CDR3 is CASSSLTGPTDTQYF. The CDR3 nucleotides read TGTGCCAGCAGCTCCTTGACAGGGCCGACAGATACGCAGTATTTT.